This passage covers 18 T cell receptor beta chains from one sample sequenced in a study of regulatory T cells in long-lasting Graves disease (dated by TCRdb to the early 2020s). Libraries were made using multiplex PCR. TCRdb names Illumina HiSeq 4000 as the instrument used. iRepertoire HTBI primers and Arm-PCR amplification of CDR3 regions were used to construct TCR beta libraries. TCRdb reanalyzed the raw reads on its own, using fastp at Q25 for trimming and MiXCR for clone calling, and kept in-frame beta chains. Entries that share a CDR3 protein sequence are merged under the most common genes and DNA. This sample comprises about 220,000 distinct CDR3 sequences, roughly 19% of them detected only once. The ten largest make up around 11% of the sample. The time point tag for this specimen amounts to: newly diagnosed GD, antithyroid drugs for less than 3 months. For both TCR sequencing and RNA sequencing, RNA was extracted from PBMCs using TRIzol.

These data also featured in a second study, about T cells in Graves' hyperthyroidism and ophthalmopathy.

The sample was peripheral blood mononuclear cells (PBMCs), taken at new diagnosis, from a patient treated with antithyroid drugs. These receptors came from a woman in her thirties with Graves disease. Donor details come from another sample of the same person, matched by shared clones.

This clonotype has only a few counts. The chain combines TRBV13 with TRBJ1-4, with 7 bases that match TRBD1. This CDR3 has 14 amino acids. With V trimmed by 0 bases and J by 10 bases, 5 bases remained unmatched. Per germline, CDR1 PRHDT and CDR2 FYEKMQ (reference sequence). The CDR3 DNA is TGTGCCAGCAGCTTAGGACAGGGGATAGGAAAACTGTTTTTT. This translates into CASSLGQGIGKLFF.

This clonotype was seen repeatedly, ten times or more. The rearrangement uses TRBV9 and TRBJ2-1; no definite D call. V was trimmed by 0 bases and J by 8 bases, leaving 9 bases between them. The CDR3 totals 13 residues. Germline lookup yields CDR1 SGDLS and CDR2 YYNGEE. CDR3 sequence: CASSVERAHEQFF. The CDR3, as DNA: TGTGCCAGCAGCGTAGAAAGAGCACATGAGCAGTTCTTC.

The chain joins TRBV5-5 to TRBJ1-1, with TRBD1 matching over 10 bases. Trimming removed 4 bases from V and 7 bases from J; junction bases left unmatched: 7. There are 14 residues in the CDR3. Germline values: CDR1 SGHKS, CDR2 YYEKEE (reference sequence). The DNA for the CDR3 is TGTGCCAGCAGCGACCGGGACAGGGGATATGAAGCTTTCTTT. It encodes CASSDRDRGYEAFF.

Ten or more counts support this clonotype. The V gene is TRBV4-2, the J gene TRBJ2-7; D may be TRBD2 (5 bases). V was pared by 0 bases and J by 0 bases, with 9 bases between. CDR3 length: 15 amino acids. CDR1 and CDR2 from the germline V gene are LGHNA and YNFKEQ. The CDR3 DNA follows: TGTGCCAGCAGCCAAGATAGGACTCTCTCCTACGAGCAGTACTTC. The encoded protein is CASSQDRTLSYEQYF.

This clonotype has a count of ten or more. The chain employs TRBV20-1 and TRBJ2-6, with TRBD1 identical over 7 bases. The CDR3 consists of 15 residues. The trim removed 6 bases at V and 0 bases at J, leaving 5 bases unmatched. CDR1 is DFQATT and CDR2 is SNEGSKA in the germline V gene (reference sequence). The CDR3 spells CSAPRQGSGANVLTF. The CDR3 nucleotides read TGCAGTGCACCGAGACAGGGCTCTGGGGCCAACGTCCTGACTTTC.

The sample holds many counts of this clonotype. The chain combines TRBV7-9 with TRBJ2-5, with a tentative D call TRBD1 (6 bases). CDR3 length equals 15 residues. V lost 0 bases, J lost 2 bases, and 10 bases lay in between. Germline CDR1 is SEHNR and CDR2 is FQNEAQ (reference sequence). The CDR3 reads CASSLATTGQETQYF. CDR3 sequence (DNA): TGTGCCAGCAGCTTAGCCACAACAGGGCAAGAGACCCAGTACTTC.

This clonotype has at least ten counts. The rearrangement joins TRBV5-1 to TRBJ2-2; D could derive from TRBD1 or TRBD2 (7 bases each). The CDR3 covers 18 residues. V was pared by 4 bases and J by 0 bases, with 19 bases between. CDR1 and CDR2 (germline): SGHRS, YFSETQ. CDR3 residues: CASSGRAPGQPNTGELFF. CDR3 in DNA: TGCGCCAGCAGCGGGAGGGCCCCGGGACAGCCGAACACCGGGGAGCTGTTTTTT.

This chain joins TRBV3-1 and TRBJ2-1; TRBD2 aligns across 10 bases. V gave up 7 bases and J gave up 6 bases; unmatched junction bases: 12. The length of the CDR3 is 16 residues. Germline V lookup: CDR1 LGHDT, CDR2 YNNKEL (reference sequence). DNA of the CDR3: TGTGCCAGCACGTCGGCTAGCGGGAGTCGGTTCAATGAGCAGTTCTTC. This gives the protein CASTSASGSRFNEQFF.

This clonotype was seen more than once but under ten times. The V and J genes are TRBV10-1 and TRBJ1-1; 8 bases map to TRBD1. CDR1 WNHNN and CDR2 SYGVQD come from the germline V gene (reference sequence). J lost 5 bases, V lost 0 bases, and 5 bases had no gene match. This CDR3 spans 15 amino acids. The CDR3 here is CASSESDRGGTEAFF. The CDR3 nucleotides read TGCGCCAGCAGTGAGTCAGACAGGGGAGGAACTGAAGCTTTCTTT.

The table lists this clonotype with many counts. The chain carries TRBV30 and TRBJ1-3; tentative D call: TRBD1 (5 bases). This CDR3 region has 13 residues. The V and J ends lost 4 bases and 3 bases respectively, with 10 bases between them. CDR1 is GTSNPN, CDR2 SVGIG, per germline (reference sequence). CDR3 in DNA: TGTGCCTGGACACAGGAGGGTGGAAACACCATATATTTT. It codes for CAWTQEGGNTIYF.

Many counts were recorded for this clonotype. V usage is TRBV20-1 and J usage is TRBJ1-1, with a possible D match to TRBD1 (5 bases). The CDR3 contains 15 residues. The germline V gene encodes CDR1 DFQATT and CDR2 SNEGSKA (reference sequence). Trimming left V 3 bases short and J 2 bases short, with 16 bases between. The CDR3 bases are TGCAGTGCTAGGGCCAGCGGGGCAGTTAACACTGAAGCTTTCTTT. As protein: CSARASGAVNTEAFF.

This clonotype occurred many times. The chain has TRBV7-8 and TRBJ2-2; 10 nucleotides line up with TRBD2. This CDR3 is 17 amino acids long. Germline-derived CDR1 and CDR2 are SGHVS and FQNEAQ. Losses at the gene ends were 4 bases for V and 4 bases for J; bases not matched to a gene: 9. The CDR3 DNA is TGTGCCAGCAGCTCGGGACTAGCGAGACTTCGCACCGGGGAGCTGTTTTTT. As protein: CASSSGLARLRTGELFF.

This clonotype was picked up many times. The chain couples TRBV28 to TRBJ1-5; tentative D call: TRBD1 (5 bases). V gave up 3 bases and J gave up 0 bases, with 12 bases separating them. The CDR3 length is 16 residues. From germline, CDR1 is MDHEN and CDR2 SYDVKM. In DNA form, the CDR3 reads TGTGCCAGCAGTTTCCCGACAGACGATAGCAATCAGCCCCAGCATTTT. Translation: CASSFPTDDSNQPQHF. The whole variable domain, filled in from reference TRBV28 and TRBJ1-5, reads DVKVTQSSRYLVKRTGEKVFLECVQDMDHENMFWYRQDPGLGLRLIYFSYDVKMKEKGDIPEGYSVSREKKERFSLILESASTNQTSMYLCASSFPTDDSNQPQHFGDGTRLSIL.

This clonotype was seen ten or more times. V gene TRBV5-1 combines with J gene TRBJ1-5; D possibly corresponds to TRBD1 (6 bases). V was trimmed by 4 bases and J by 0 bases, leaving 17 bases between them. CDR1 is SGHRS and CDR2 is YFSETQ in the germline V gene. This CDR3 has 17 residues. CDR3 residues: CASSRPTAGHSNQPQHF. The CDR3 bases are TGCGCCAGCAGCCGACCCACTGCGGGACATAGCAATCAGCCCCAGCATTTT.

The rearrangement uses TRBV28 and TRBJ2-1; possible D gene TRBD2, 5 bases. Germline CDR1 is MDHEN and CDR2 is SYDVKM. CDR3 length equals 15 residues. The V end was cut by 3 bases, the J end by 3 bases, with 12 bases between. For the CDR3, the DNA is TGTGCCAGCAGTTTCACCGGGGTCGACTACAATGAGCAGTTCTTC. Protein: CASSFTGVDYNEQFF.

CDR3 in amino acids: CASSSIISGANVLTF. The CDR3 coding sequence is TGTGCCAGCAGCTCCATCATCTCTGGGGCCAACGTCCTGACTTTC. This chain connects TRBV5-6 to TRBJ2-6; D is ambiguous. Germline CDR1 is SGHDT and CDR2 is YYEEEE. The CDR3 extends over 15 amino acids. Trimming took 3 bases from V and 0 from J, leaving 7 bases between them.

This clonotype was recorded many times. The genes are TRBV7-2 and TRBJ1-2; D remains unclear. The V end lost 4 bases, the J end lost 10 bases, and 10 bases lay between the germline ends. The germline V gene encodes CDR1 SGHTA and CDR2 FQGNSA. The CDR3 runs 11 residues. In DNA, the CDR3 is TGTGCCAGCAGCTACTGGGGTCACTACACCTTC. This translates into CASSYWGHYTF.

This clonotype came up many times. The V and J genes are TRBV2 and TRBJ1-5, with 9 bases matching TRBD1. V gave up 8 bases and J gave up 4 bases; unmatched junction bases: 3. CDR1 is SNHLY, CDR2 FYNNEI, per germline. The CDR3 consists of 13 residues. The CDR3 loop reads CASGGQGNQPQHF. DNA for the CDR3: TGTGCCAGCGGGGGACAGGGTAATCAGCCCCAGCATTTT.